Shown below are 17 T cell receptor beta chains from a single sample sequenced in a study of blood T cell repertoires in COVID-19 (dated by TCRdb to about 2020). The library relied on the immunoSEQ multiplex PCR assay. Here the immuneACCESS table is served through TCRdb, limited to in-frame sequences with V and J called. Missing clones are a known gap in these copies; in checked studies unresolved V genes cover under half, and the rest lacks a known reason. This sample comprises some 180,000 clones, roughly nine tenths of them detected only once. In total, the top ten clones hold under 25% of the sample. The sample was peripheral blood. All receptors come from a man between 70 and 80 years old with active or convalescent COVID-19.

This clone has just one count. The chain uses TRBV20-1 and TRBJ2-1; 9 bases agree with TRBD1. The ends lost 3 bases at V and 3 bases at J; junction bases unmatched: 3. Per germline, CDR1 DFQATT and CDR2 SNEGSKA (reference sequence). The CDR3 spans 14 residues. The DNA for the CDR3 is TGCAGTGCTAGTATGGGACAGGGCTACAATGAGCAGTTCTTC. Translating it yields CSASMGQGYNEQFF.

V and J are TRBV5-1 and TRBJ2-7; a possible D gene is TRBD1 (6 bases). Germline CDR1 is SGHRS and CDR2 is YFSETQ. V dropped 1 base and J dropped 4 bases, with 12 bases sitting between them. The CDR3 has 14 amino acids. In DNA form, the CDR3 reads TGCGCCAGCAGCTTGTTGGGCAGGGGATACGAGCAGTACTTC. It translates to CASSLLGRGYEQYF.

The chain carries TRBV29-1 and TRBJ1-5; TRBD1 is a possible D gene (6 bases). This CDR3 comprises 12 residues. Looked up from germline, CDR1 is SQVTM and CDR2 is ANQGSEA. V lost 7 bases and J lost 7, with 14 bases in between. CDR3 DNA sequence: TGCAGCGCCGGAGAGGGGGACCAGCCCCAGCATTTT. Protein: CSAGEGDQPQHF.

This chain joins TRBV6-5 and TRBJ2-7; 10 bases are a match to TRBD2. Per germline, CDR1 MNHEY and CDR2 SVGAGI. With V trimmed by 5 bases and J by 5 bases, 6 bases remained unmatched. The CDR3 length is 14 residues. For the CDR3, the DNA is TGTGCCAGCAGTCGAGCGGGAGGGCCCCACGAGCAGTACTTC. It yields the protein CASSRAGGPHEQYF.

This clone was seen a single time. This chain connects TRBV30 to TRBJ2-1; perhaps TRBD1 as D (6 bases). The V and J ends lost 3 bases and 4 bases respectively, with 16 bases between them. Germline V gives CDR1 GTSNPN, CDR2 SVGIG (reference sequence). The CDR3 runs to 15 residues. The CDR3 DNA reads as TGTGCCTGGAGGGCACGGGACAAGGCTTACAATGAGCAGTTCTTC. Translation: CAWRARDKAYNEQFF.

The V and J genes are TRBV15 and TRBJ2-7; 8 bases align to TRBD1. V shed 1 base and J 3 bases; nucleotides not matched to a gene: 14. CDR3 length: 18 amino acids. CDR1 is LNHNV and CDR2 is YYDKDF in the germline V gene (reference sequence). CDR3 sequence reads: CATSRVSRGGTGRYEQYF. The DNA for the CDR3 is TGTGCCACCAGCAGAGTCAGTCGTGGCGGGACAGGACGCTACGAGCAGTACTTC.

This chain joins TRBV11-3 and TRBJ1-3; no clear D. Germline CDR1 and CDR2: SGHNT and YENEEA. This CDR3 is built from 14 residues. Trimming shortened V by 4 bases and J by 3 bases, and 10 bases separated the two germline ends. The CDR3 coding sequence is TGTGCCAGCAGCTCCGCGGGCAGTGGAAACACCATATATTTT. It specifies CASSSAGSGNTIYF.

The chain is built from TRBV7-2 and TRBJ1-2, with D perhaps matching TRBD1 (5 bases). In germline, CDR1 is SGHTA, CDR2 FQGNSA. This CDR3 is 15 amino acids long. Trimming removed 4 bases from V and 4 bases from J, with 16 bases in between. CDR3 in amino acids: CASSSRDSGLYGYTF. In DNA, the CDR3 is TGTGCCAGCAGCTCCCGGGACTCAGGCCTCTATGGCTACACCTTC.

The chain employs TRBV7-2 and TRBJ1-4; 7 bases map to TRBD1. This CDR3 region has 13 residues. With 2 bases clipped from V and 7 bases from J, the junction kept 1 base outside the gene matches. Germline V CDR1 and CDR2: SGHTA, FQGNSA. Here the CDR3 reads CASSLNRGEKLFF. In nucleotides, the CDR3 is TGTGCCAGCAGCTTAAACAGGGGTGAAAAACTGTTTTTT. The variable domain in full, with the rest retrieved from reference TRBV7-2 and TRBJ1-4, is GAGVSQSPSNKVTEKGKDVELRCDPISGHTALYWYRQSLGQGLEFLIYFQGNSAPDKSGLPSDRFSAERTGGSVSTLTIQRTQQEDSAVYLCASSLNRGEKLFFGSGTQLSVL.

The gene calls are TRBV2 and TRBJ2-1, with D possibly matching TRBD1 (6 bases). The CDR3 extends over 15 amino acids. Per germline, CDR1 SNHLY and CDR2 FYNNEI. With 8 bases removed from V and 4 bases from J, the gap between germline ends came to 18 bases. The CDR3 here is CASGMGQGPYNEQFF. The CDR3 region has the DNA TGTGCCAGCGGGATGGGACAAGGGCCGTACAATGAGCAGTTCTTC.

V gene TRBV5-5 combines with J gene TRBJ2-2; D is ambiguous. Germline values: CDR1 SGHKS, CDR2 YYEKEE (reference sequence). V dropped 0 bases and J dropped 4 bases, with 7 bases sitting between them. CDR3 length equals 14 residues. CDR3 nucleotides: TGTGCCAGCAGCTTGGGGGCAGGCACCGGGGAGCTGTTTTTT. Encoded protein: CASSLGAGTGELFF.

The V and J genes are TRBV19 and TRBJ1-6; 9 bases line up with TRBD1. V lost 5 bases to trimming and J lost 7 bases; unmatched junction nucleotides: 9. The CDR3 consists of 16 residues. The germline V gene has CDR1 LNHDA and CDR2 SQIVND (reference sequence). The CDR3 sequence is CASSARSGTGNSPLHF. DNA of the CDR3: TGTGCCAGTAGTGCGCGCTCCGGGACAGGGAATTCACCCCTCCACTTT.

This chain connects TRBV7-8 to TRBJ1-6; D remains unclear. The CDR3 has 16 residues. Trimming left V 8 bases short and J 9 bases short, with 23 bases between. In germline, CDR1 is SGHVS, CDR2 FQNEAQ. The CDR3 here is CASGAGLLGKSSPLHF. Written as DNA, the CDR3 is TGTGCCAGCGGAGCGGGTTTGTTAGGGAAGAGTTCACCCCTCCACTTT.

The chain uses TRBV18 and TRBJ1-1, with D unresolved. V lost 0 bases, J lost 7 bases, and 6 bases lay in between. Germline V gene sequence: CDR1 KGHSH, CDR2 LQKENI. The CDR3 has 12 residues. The DNA for the CDR3 is TGTGCCAGCTCACCACCGTACGGTGAAGCTTTCTTT. The encoded protein is CASSPPYGEAFF.

As concerns this clone: Other DNA sequences in this sample translate to the same CDR3. The gene calls are TRBV5-1 and TRBJ1-5; D gene uncertain. Per germline, CDR1 SGHRS and CDR2 YFSETQ. This CDR3 contains 13 residues. V was pared by 0 bases and J by 2 bases, with 3 bases between. CDR3 sequence reads: CASSLAGNQPQHF. CDR3 bases: TGCGCCAGCAGCTTGGCAGGCAATCAGCCCCAGCATTTT.

This chain joins TRBV30 and TRBJ2-5; D might be TRBD2 (5 bases). The CDR3 totals 11 residues. V was pared by 8 bases and J by 2 bases, with 9 bases between. Per germline, CDR1 GTSNPN and CDR2 SVGIG (reference sequence). CDR3 nucleotide sequence: TGTGCCCTCGGGATACAAGAGACCCAGTACTTC. Translated, it gives CALGIQETQYF.

The chain combines TRBV2 with TRBJ2-7, with TRBD2 matching over 8 bases. Looked up from germline, CDR1 is SNHLY and CDR2 is FYNNEI. This CDR3 region has 13 residues. V was pared by 0 bases and J by 12 bases, with 7 bases of the junction left unmatched. Here the CDR3 reads CASSEASGTRGYF. CDR3 in DNA: TGTGCCAGCAGTGAAGCCTCCGGGACTAGAGGGTACTTC.